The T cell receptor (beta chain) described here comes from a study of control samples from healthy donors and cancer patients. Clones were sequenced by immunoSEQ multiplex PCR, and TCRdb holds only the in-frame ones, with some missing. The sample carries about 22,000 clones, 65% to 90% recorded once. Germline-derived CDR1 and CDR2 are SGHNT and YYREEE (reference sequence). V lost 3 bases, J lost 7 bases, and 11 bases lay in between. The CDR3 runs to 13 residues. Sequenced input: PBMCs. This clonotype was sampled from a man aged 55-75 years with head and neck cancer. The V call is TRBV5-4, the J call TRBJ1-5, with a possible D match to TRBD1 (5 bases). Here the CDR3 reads CASSWDGTQPQHF. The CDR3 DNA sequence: TGTGCCAGCAGCTGGGACGGGACCCAGCCCCAGCATTTT.